Below, 5 T cell receptor beta chains from the same sample are listed, as sequenced in a study of cytomegalovirus exposure and HLA in healthy donors. The PCR was carried out with 60 Vbeta primers and 13 Jbeta primers. Data came from immunoSEQ multiplex PCR; TCRdb stores just in-frame clones and leaves some out. The data hold around 150,000 clones, with 80% observed a single time. The specimen was PBMCs. Source of these receptors: a man aged 18 to 30 in good health and CMV-seropositive.

The chain joins TRBV28 to TRBJ1-1; weak D call: TRBD1 (6 bases). CDR1 and CDR2 from the germline V gene are MDHEN and SYDVKM. This CDR3 is 14 amino acids long. V was pared by 7 bases and J by 1 base, with 13 bases between. DNA for the CDR3: TGTGCCAGCATGGAGGACAGAAAGAACACTGAAGCTTTCTTT. Its protein is CASMEDRKNTEAFF. Combining the CDR3 with reference TRBV28 and TRBJ1-1 gives the whole variable domain DVKVTQSSRYLVKRTGEKVFLECVQDMDHENMFWYRQDPGLGLRLIYFSYDVKMKEKGDIPEGYSVSREKKERFSLILESASTNQTSMYLCASMEDRKNTEAFFGQGTRLTVV.

V is TRBV11-3 and J is TRBJ1-1; TRBD1 matches at 7 bases. J gave up 11 bases and V 5 bases, and 20 bases lay outside the gene matches. The CDR3 contains 16 residues. The germline V gene encodes CDR1 SGHNT and CDR2 YENEEA. The CDR3 nucleotides read TGTGCCAGCAGCCTAAGAGACAGGGTTCCGTCAAGTTCGGCTTTCTTT. Protein sequence: CASSLRDRVPSSSAFF.

The chain joins TRBV5-1 to TRBJ2-6, with a possible D match to TRBD2 (5 bases). CDR1 and CDR2 from the germline V gene are SGHRS and YFSETQ. This CDR3 contains 15 residues. The V end was cut by 1 base, the J end by 4 bases, with 9 bases between. The CDR3 loop is CASSLRTGGANVLTF. CDR3 sequence (DNA): TGCGCCAGCAGCTTGAGGACGGGGGGGGCCAACGTCCTGACTTTC.

V is TRBV4-1 and J is TRBJ2-4; no clear D. The V end lost 0 bases, the J end lost 2 bases, and 17 bases lay between the germline ends. The CDR3 spans 18 residues. Germline V gene data show CDR1 as MGHRA and CDR2 as YSYEKL. CDR3 DNA sequence: TGCGCCAGCAGCCAAGAACCAAGTGGGCGAGAAACCAAAAACATTCAGTACTTC. Translation gives CASSQEPSGRETKNIQYF.

The V gene is TRBV28, the J gene TRBJ2-2; 7 bases align to TRBD1. J gave up 4 bases and V 6 bases, and 11 bases lay outside the gene matches. CDR1 is MDHEN, CDR2 SYDVKM, per germline. The CDR3 has 16 amino acids. This chain's CDR3 is CASSPTGDVSTGELFF. CDR3 bases: TGTGCCAGCAGCCCTACAGGGGACGTAAGCACCGGGGAGCTGTTTTTT.